This record looks at one TCR beta chain sequence and its context. The CDR3 spans 15 residues. Losses at the gene ends were 10 bases for V and 3 bases for J; bases not matched to a gene: 8. In germline, CDR1 is MNHNS, CDR2 SASEGT. The data were taken from a study of T cell changes during pregnancy in multiple sclerosis. Libraries were prepared by immunoSEQ multiplex PCR; TCRdb keeps only in-frame clonotypes and omits some of them. The data show under 45,000 clones, with around 93% seen just once and 0.35% held by the top ten. This TCR derives from a female donor with multiple sclerosis, enrolled in a pregnancy study. The V and J genes are TRBV6-1 and TRBJ2-2; 10 nucleotides agree with TRBD1. The sample here was CD4+ T cells from peripheral blood mononuclear cells, taken after pregnancy. For the CDR3, the DNA is TGTGCCACCCGGGCGACAGGGGGCGACACCGGGGAGCTGTTTTTT. It is translated as CATRATGGDTGELFF.